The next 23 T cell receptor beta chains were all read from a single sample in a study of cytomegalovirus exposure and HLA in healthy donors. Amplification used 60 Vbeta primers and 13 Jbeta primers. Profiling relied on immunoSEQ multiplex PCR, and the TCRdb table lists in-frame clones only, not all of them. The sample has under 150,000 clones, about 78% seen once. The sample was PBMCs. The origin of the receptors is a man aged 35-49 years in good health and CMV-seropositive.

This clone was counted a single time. CDR3 in amino acids: CASSDSIDRGHKTNEKLFF. The DNA of the CDR3 is TGTGCCAGCAGCGATAGTATCGACAGGGGGCACAAAACTAATGAAAAACTGTTTTTT. V gene TRBV9 combines with J gene TRBJ1-4; 10 bases align to TRBD1. The germline V gene has CDR1 SGDLS and CDR2 YYNGEE. This CDR3 comprises 19 residues. V lost 3 bases to trimming and J lost 1 base; unmatched junction nucleotides: 12.

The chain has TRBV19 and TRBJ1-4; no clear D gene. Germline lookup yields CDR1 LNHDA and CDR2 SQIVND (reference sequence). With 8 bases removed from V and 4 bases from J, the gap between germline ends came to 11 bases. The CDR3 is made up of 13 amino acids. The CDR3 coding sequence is TGTGCCAGTGCCCCCGGGGTTAATGAAAAACTGTTTTTT. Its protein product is CASAPGVNEKLFF.

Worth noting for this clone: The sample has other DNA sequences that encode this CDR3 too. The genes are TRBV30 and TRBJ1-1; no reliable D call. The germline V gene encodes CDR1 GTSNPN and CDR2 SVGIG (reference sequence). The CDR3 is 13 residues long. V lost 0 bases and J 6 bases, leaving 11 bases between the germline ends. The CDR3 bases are TGTGCCTGGAGTGTGGAGGTCGGGCCTGAAGCTTTCTTT. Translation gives CAWSVEVGPEAFF.

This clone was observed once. The CDR3 here is CASSLGGGHYNEQFF. The CDR3 coding sequence is TGTGCCAGCAGCTTAGGCGGGGGACATTACAATGAGCAGTTCTTC. V gene TRBV7-9 combines with J gene TRBJ2-1; D might be TRBD2 (7 bases). V lost 1 base to trimming and J lost 4 bases, with 11 bases between them. This CDR3 has 15 amino acids. Germline CDR1 and CDR2: SEHNR and FQNEAQ (reference sequence).

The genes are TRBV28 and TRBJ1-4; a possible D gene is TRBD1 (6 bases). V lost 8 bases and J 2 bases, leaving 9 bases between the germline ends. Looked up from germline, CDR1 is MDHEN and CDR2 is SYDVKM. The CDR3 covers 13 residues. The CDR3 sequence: CASARGTNEKLFF. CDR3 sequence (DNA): TGTGCCAGCGCCAGGGGCACTAATGAAAAACTGTTTTTT.

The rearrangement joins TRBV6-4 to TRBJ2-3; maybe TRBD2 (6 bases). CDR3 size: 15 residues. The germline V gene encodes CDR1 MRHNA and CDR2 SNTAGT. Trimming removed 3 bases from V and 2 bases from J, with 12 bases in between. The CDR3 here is CASSEDGRPTDTQYF. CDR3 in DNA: TGTGCCAGCAGTGAAGACGGGAGACCCACAGATACGCAGTATTTT.

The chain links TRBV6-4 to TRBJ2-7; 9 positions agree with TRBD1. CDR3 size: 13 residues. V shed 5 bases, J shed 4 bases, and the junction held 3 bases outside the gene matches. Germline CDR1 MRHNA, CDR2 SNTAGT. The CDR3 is CASSPGTGYEQYF. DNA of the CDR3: TGTGCCAGCAGTCCCGGGACAGGGTACGAGCAGTACTTC.

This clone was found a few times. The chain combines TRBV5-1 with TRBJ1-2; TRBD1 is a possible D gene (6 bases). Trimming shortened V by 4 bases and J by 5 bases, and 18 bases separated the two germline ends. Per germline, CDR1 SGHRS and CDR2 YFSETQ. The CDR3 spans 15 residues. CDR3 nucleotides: TGCGCCAGCAGCCCCGCGGGGGGCCACGGGTATGGCTACACCTTC. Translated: CASSPAGGHGYGYTF.

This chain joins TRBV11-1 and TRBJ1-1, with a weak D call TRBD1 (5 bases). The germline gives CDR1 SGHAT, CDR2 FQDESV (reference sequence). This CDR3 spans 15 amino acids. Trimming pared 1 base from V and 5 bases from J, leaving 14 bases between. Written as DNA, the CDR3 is TGTGCCAGCAGCTTAGTCAGGGCGGCGGTTACTGAAGCTTTCTTT. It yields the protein CASSLVRAAVTEAFF. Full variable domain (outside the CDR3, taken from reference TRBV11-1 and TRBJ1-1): EAEVAQSPRYKITEKSQAVAFWCDPISGHATLYWYRQILGQGPELLVQFQDESVVDDSQLPKDRFSAERLKGVDSTLKIQPAELGDSAMYLCASSLVRAAVTEAFFGQGTRLTVV.

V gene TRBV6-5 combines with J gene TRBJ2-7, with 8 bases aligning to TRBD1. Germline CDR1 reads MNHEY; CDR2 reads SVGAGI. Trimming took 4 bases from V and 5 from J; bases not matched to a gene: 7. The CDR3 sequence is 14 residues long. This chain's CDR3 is CASSFSGGRNEQYF. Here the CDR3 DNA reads TGTGCCAGCAGTTTTTCAGGGGGCAGGAACGAGCAGTACTTC.

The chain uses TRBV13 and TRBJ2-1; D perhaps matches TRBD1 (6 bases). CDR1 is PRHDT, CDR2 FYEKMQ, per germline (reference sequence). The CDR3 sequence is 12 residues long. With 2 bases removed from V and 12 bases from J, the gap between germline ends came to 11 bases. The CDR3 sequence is CASSLTGNGQFF. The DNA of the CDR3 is TGTGCCAGCAGCTTAACAGGGAACGGGCAGTTCTTC.

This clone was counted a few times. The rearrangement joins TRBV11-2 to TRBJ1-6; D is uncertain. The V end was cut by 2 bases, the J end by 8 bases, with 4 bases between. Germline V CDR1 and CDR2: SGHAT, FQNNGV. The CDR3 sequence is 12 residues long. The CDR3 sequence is CASSLTDSPLHF. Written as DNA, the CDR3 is TGTGCCAGCAGCTTAACAGATTCACCCCTCCACTTT. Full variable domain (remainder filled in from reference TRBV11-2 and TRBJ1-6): EAGVAQSPRYKIIEKRQSVAFWCNPISGHATLYWYQQILGQGPKLLIQFQNNGVVDDSQLPKDRFSAERLKGVDSTLKIQPAKLEDSAVYLCASSLTDSPLHFGNGTRLTVT.

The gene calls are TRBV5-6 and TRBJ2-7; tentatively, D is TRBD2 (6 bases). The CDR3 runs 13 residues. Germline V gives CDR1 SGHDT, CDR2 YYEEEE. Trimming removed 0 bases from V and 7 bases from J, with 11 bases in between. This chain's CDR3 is CASSLGRRGEQYF. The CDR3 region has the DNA TGTGCCAGCAGCTTGGGTCGGCGGGGAGAGCAGTACTTC.

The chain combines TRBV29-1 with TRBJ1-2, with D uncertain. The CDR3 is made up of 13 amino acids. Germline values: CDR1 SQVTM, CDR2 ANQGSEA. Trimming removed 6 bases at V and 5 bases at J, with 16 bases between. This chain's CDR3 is CSVKSPTGYGYTF. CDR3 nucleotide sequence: TGCAGCGTGAAGAGTCCTACGGGGTATGGCTACACCTTC.

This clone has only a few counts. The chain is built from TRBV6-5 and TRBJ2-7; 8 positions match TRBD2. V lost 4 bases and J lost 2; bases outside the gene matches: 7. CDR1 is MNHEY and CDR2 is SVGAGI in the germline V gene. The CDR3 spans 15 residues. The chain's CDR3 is CASSSNSGSTYEQYF. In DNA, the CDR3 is TGTGCCAGCAGTTCCAACAGCGGGAGCACCTACGAGCAGTACTTC.

CDR3 bases: TGTGCCAGCAGTCTAGGACAGGGGCGAGATACGCAGTATTTT. Its protein is CASSLGQGRDTQYF. This sequence joins TRBV13 and TRBJ2-3; 9 nucleotides match TRBD1. Germline V CDR1 and CDR2: PRHDT, FYEKMQ (reference sequence). The CDR3 loop spans 14 amino acids. V lost 6 bases and J lost 5; bases outside the gene matches: 6. The full variable domain, rest sourced from reference TRBV13 and TRBJ2-3, is AAGVIQSPRHLIKEKRETATLKCYPIPRHDTVYWYQQGPGQDPQFLISFYEKMQSDKGSIPDRFSAQQFSDYHSELNMSSLELGDSALYFCASSLGQGRDTQYFGPGTRLTVL.

The CDR3 DNA reads as TGTGCCAGTAGTCCTTGGACTAGAGGGCCAGATGGAACGCAGTATTTT. Amino acids: CASSPWTRGPDGTQYF. The chain joins TRBV19 to TRBJ2-3; 7 bases agree with TRBD2. The CDR3 extends over 16 amino acids. The germline CDR1 and CDR2 sequences are LNHDA and SQIVND (reference sequence). Trimming cost V 5 bases and J 9 bases; bases outside gene matches: 17.

CDR3 nucleotide sequence: TGCGCCAGCAGCCAACCTCGAGACAGCGCCCTTTTATCCGGGGAGCTGTTTTTT. Translating it yields CASSQPRDSALLSGELFF. The chain carries TRBV5-1 and TRBJ2-2; D may be TRBD1 (5 bases). Germline CDR1 SGHRS, CDR2 YFSETQ. The CDR3 is 18 residues long. Trimming stripped 4 bases from V and 6 bases from J, with 25 bases between.

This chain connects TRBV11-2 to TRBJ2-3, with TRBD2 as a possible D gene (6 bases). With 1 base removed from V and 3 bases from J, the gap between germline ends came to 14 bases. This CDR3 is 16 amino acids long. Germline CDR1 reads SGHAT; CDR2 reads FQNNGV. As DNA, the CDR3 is TGTGCCAGCAGCTTAGGACTAGGAAGACCGACAGATACGCAGTATTTT. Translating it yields CASSLGLGRPTDTQYF.

The CDR3 here is CASGEYYGYTF. The CDR3 region has the DNA TGTGCCAGCGGAGAATACTATGGCTACACCTTC. The chain couples TRBV6-5 to TRBJ1-2; unclear D gene. This CDR3 has 11 amino acids. Looked up from germline, CDR1 is MNHEY and CDR2 is SVGAGI. The ends were cut back, 8 bases at V and 3 bases at J, with 7 bases in the middle.

The CDR3 nucleotides read TGTGCCAGCAGTTTGGGGGGACCTGAGCAGCCCCAGCATTTT. It encodes CASSLGGPEQPQHF. V and J are TRBV27 and TRBJ1-5, with TRBD1 as a possible D gene (5 bases). The germline V gene has CDR1 MNHEY and CDR2 SMNVEV (reference sequence). The CDR3 sequence is 14 residues long. The V gene lost 3 bases and the J gene lost 7 bases, with 13 bases spanning the gap.

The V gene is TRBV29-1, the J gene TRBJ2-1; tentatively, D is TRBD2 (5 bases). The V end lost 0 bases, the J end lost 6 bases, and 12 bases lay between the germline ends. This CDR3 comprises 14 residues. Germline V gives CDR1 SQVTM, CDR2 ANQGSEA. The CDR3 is CSVEESRGINEQFF. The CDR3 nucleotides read TGCAGCGTTGAAGAGAGCCGGGGAATCAATGAGCAGTTCTTC.

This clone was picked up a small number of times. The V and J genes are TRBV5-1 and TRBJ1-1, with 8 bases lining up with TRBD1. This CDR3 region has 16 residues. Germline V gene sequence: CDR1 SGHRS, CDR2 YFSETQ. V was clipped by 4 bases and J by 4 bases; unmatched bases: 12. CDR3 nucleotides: TGCGCCAGCAGCATTGCGGACAGGGTTGCGAGCACTGAAGCTTTCTTT. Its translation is CASSIADRVASTEAFF.